Listed below are T cell receptor beta chains from one sample, sequenced in a study of cytotoxic CD8 clonotypes in ibrutinib-treated CLL. Sequencing was performed with immunoSEQ multiplex PCR; in TCRdb, only in-frame clones are kept and a portion is missing. The sample lists approximately 170,000 clones, 70% to 90% occurring once. The source material was PBMCs, sampled at disease progression, from a patient treated with ibrutinib. The receptors shown here come from a human donor with chronic lymphocytic leukemia. CDR3s include the opening cysteine and the closing phenylalanine or tryptophan. Fields, in order: D gene, V gene, clone size, J gene, CDR3 DNA, CDR3 protein. A D gene is named only where the DNA matches it firmly. Clone sizes are given selectively: once, few, many, or a class where the clone is expanded.

D: .
V: TRBV5-8
size: .
J: TRBJ2-7
DNA: TGTGCCAGCAAAATCCGGGACCTCTACGAGCAGTACTTC
CDR3: CASKIRDLYEQYF

D: .
V: TRBV6-5
size: .
J: TRBJ2-7
DNA: TGTGCCACCAAATGGGGGACGGAGGATTACGAGCAGTACTTC
CDR3: CATKWGTEDYEQYF

D: .
V: TRBV6-5
size: .
J: TRBJ2-7
DNA: TGTGCCAGCGGTTGGACCTCTGGGACCGAGCAGTACTTC
CDR3: CASGWTSGTEQYF

D: TRBD2
V: TRBV2
size: .
J: TRBJ2-4
DNA: TGTGCCAGCAGAGCGACTAGCGGGACGATTGGCATTCAGTACTTC
CDR3: CASRATSGTIGIQYF

D: .
V: TRBV6-5
size: .
J: TRBJ1-2
DNA: TGTGCCAGCAGTTACTCGTGGGGGACCGGGAGAGGCTACACCTTC
CDR3: CASSYSWGTGRGYTF

D: .
V: TRBV6-5
size: few
J: TRBJ1-5
DNA: TGTGCCAGCAGTGTAACCCATAGCAATCAGCCCCAGCATTTT
CDR3: CASSVTHSNQPQHF

D: TRBD1
V: TRBV2
size: .
J: TRBJ1-2
DNA: TGTGCCAGCAGTGAATTTAGGACAGGGGACTATGGCTACACCTTC
CDR3: CASSEFRTGDYGYTF

D: .
V: TRBV9
size: .
J: TRBJ2-3
DNA: TGTGCCAGCAGCGGACCGGGACTGTCAGATACGCAGTATTTT
CDR3: CASSGPGLSDTQYF

D: .
V: TRBV5-6
size: .
J: TRBJ1-2
DNA: TGTGCCAGCAGCATAGGACAAATAAACTATGGCTACACCTTC
CDR3: CASSIGQINYGYTF

D: .
V: TRBV19
size: .
J: TRBJ1-2
DNA: TGTGCCAGTAGTATAAATTCTAACTATGGCTACACCTTC
CDR3: CASSINSNYGYTF

D: TRBD2
V: TRBV11-2
size: .
J: TRBJ2-1
DNA: TGTGCCAGCAGCGCGGGGCCGGGACTAGCGGGATCCAAGTTCTTC
CDR3: CASSAGPGLAGSKFF

D: .
V: TRBV28
size: .
J: TRBJ2-5
DNA: TGTGCCAGCACCCTAAAGAGGGTTCCCAAGACCCAGTACTTC
CDR3: CASTLKRVPKTQYF

D: .
V: TRBV9
size: .
J: TRBJ2-3
DNA: TGTGCCAGCAGCGTAGACTCAGGTAATACAGATACGCAGTATTTT
CDR3: CASSVDSGNTDTQYF

D: TRBD2
V: TRBV19
size: .
J: TRBJ2-2
DNA: TGTGCCAGTAGTTTTCCGGGAGGGTATGGCACCGGGGAGCTGTTTTTT
CDR3: CASSFPGGYGTGELFF

D: TRBD2
V: TRBV30
size: .
J: TRBJ2-7
DNA: TGTGCCTGGAATTGGGGGGGGTACGAGCAGTACTTC
CDR3: CAWNWGGYEQYF

D: TRBD1
V: TRBV5-4
size: .
J: TRBJ1-5
DNA: TGTGCCAGCAGCCGACAGGGCTATCAGCCCCAGCATTTT
CDR3: CASSRQGYQPQHF

D: TRBD2
V: TRBV4-1
size: .
J: TRBJ2-1
DNA: TGCGCCAGCAGCCAAGCGAGGGCTAGCGGGACAAATGAGCAGTTCTTC
CDR3: CASSQARASGTNEQFF

D: .
V: TRBV18
size: once
J: TRBJ1-1
DNA: TGTGCCAGCTCACCAAGTGGAGACCAGGAAGCTTTCTTT
CDR3: CASSPSGDQEAFF

D: .
V: TRBV4-3
size: .
J: TRBJ1-5
DNA: TGCGCCAGCAGCCAAGGGGGGAATAGCAATCAGCCCCAGCATTTT
CDR3: CASSQGGNSNQPQHF

D: .
V: TRBV6-1
size: .
J: TRBJ2-7
DNA: TGTGCCAGCAGTGAAATCAGTCGGACATCCAACGAGCAGTACTTC
CDR3: CASSEISRTSNEQYF

D: TRBD1
V: TRBV19
size: .
J: TRBJ1-5
DNA: TGTGCCAGTAGTATAGGGGACAGGGGGGGGACCCAGCATTTT
CDR3: CASSIGDRGGTQHF

D: TRBD2
V: TRBV14
size: .
J: TRBJ2-5
DNA: TGTGCCAGCAATAGCGGGAGTAGAGAGACCCAGTACTTC
CDR3: CASNSGSRETQYF

D: .
V: TRBV9
size: .
J: TRBJ2-3
DNA: TGTGCCAGCAGCGTAGCTCCGGTCACAGATACGCAGTATTTT
CDR3: CASSVAPVTDTQYF

D: TRBD2
V: TRBV19
size: .
J: TRBJ2-2
DNA: TGTGCCAGTGAAGTAGGGCTAGCGGGCCGGAAACCGAACACCGGGGAGCTGTTTTTT
CDR3: CASEVGLAGRKPNTGELFF

D: .
V: TRBV28
size: .
J: TRBJ2-1
DNA: TGTGCCAGCAGTCGACCTCTGGACTGTCCGATCTTC
CDR3: CASSRPLDCPIF

D: .
V: TRBV7-2
size: few
J: TRBJ2-4
DNA: TGTGCCAGCAGCGTACAGGGGAGGTTGAACATTCAGTACTTC
CDR3: CASSVQGRLNIQYF

D: TRBD2
V: TRBV11-3
size: .
J: TRBJ2-1
DNA: TGTGCCAGCAGCTCATATAGCGGGAGGGCCCTGGTTGAGCAGTTCTTC
CDR3: CASSSYSGRALVEQFF

D: TRBD1
V: TRBV5-1
size: .
J: TRBJ1-4
DNA: TGCGCCAGCAGCTTGGGGGACAGCCCTAATGAAAAACTGTTTTTT
CDR3: CASSLGDSPNEKLFF

D: TRBD2
V: TRBV13
size: once
J: TRBJ2-1
DNA: TGTGCCAGCAGCCCCACACGACCGGGACTAGCGGGAGCTCTTTACAATGAGCAGTTCTTC
CDR3: CASSPTRPGLAGALYNEQFF